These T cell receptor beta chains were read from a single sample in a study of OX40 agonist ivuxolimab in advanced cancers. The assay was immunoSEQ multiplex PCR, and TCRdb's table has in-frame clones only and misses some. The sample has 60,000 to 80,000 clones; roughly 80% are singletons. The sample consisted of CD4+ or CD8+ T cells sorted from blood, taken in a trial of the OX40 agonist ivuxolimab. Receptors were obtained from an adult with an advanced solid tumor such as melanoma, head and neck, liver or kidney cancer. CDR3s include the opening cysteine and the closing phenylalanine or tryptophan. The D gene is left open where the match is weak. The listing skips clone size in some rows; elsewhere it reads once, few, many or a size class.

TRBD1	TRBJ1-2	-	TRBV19	TGTGCCAGTAGTATTTCCGGGACAGGGGCTACCTATGGCTACACCTTC	CASSISGTGATYGYTF
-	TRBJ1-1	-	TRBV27	TGTGCCAGCAAGGCCTTGATTGGCACTGAAGCTTTCTTT	CASKALIGTEAFF
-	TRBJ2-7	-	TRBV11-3	TGTGCCAGCAGCTCACAGGGTTACGAGCAGTACTTC	CASSSQGYEQYF
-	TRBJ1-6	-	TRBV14	TGTGCCAGCAGCCAAGGGGGCTCGGGAAGTCCACCCCTCCACTTT	CASSQGGSGSPPLHF
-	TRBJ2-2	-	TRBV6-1	TGTGCCAGCATGAGGGACCTAACCCCCGGGGAGCTGTTTTTT	CASMRDLTPGELFF
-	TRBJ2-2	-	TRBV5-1	TGCGCCAGCAGCTTTCCCGGGACTCACACCGGGGAGCTGTTTTTT	CASSFPGTHTGELFF
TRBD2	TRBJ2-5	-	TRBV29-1	TGCAGCGTTGCACGCGGGACTAGCGGGAGAGGAGAGACCCAGTACTTC	CSVARGTSGRGETQYF
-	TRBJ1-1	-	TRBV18	TGTGCCAGCTCAGGGTCGGTCTCTGAAGCTTTCTTT	CASSGSVSEAFF
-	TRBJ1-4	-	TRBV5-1	TGCGCCAGCACCGACCCCGGATCCGAAAAACTGTTTTTT	CASTDPGSEKLFF
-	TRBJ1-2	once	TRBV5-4	TGTGCCAGCAGCTCAAAGGGGGGAGGCAGAAACTATGGCTACACCTTC	CASSSKGGGRNYGYTF
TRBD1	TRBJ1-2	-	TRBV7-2	TGTGCCAGCAGCTCGACAGGGTATATGGACTATGGCTACACCTTC	CASSSTGYMDYGYTF